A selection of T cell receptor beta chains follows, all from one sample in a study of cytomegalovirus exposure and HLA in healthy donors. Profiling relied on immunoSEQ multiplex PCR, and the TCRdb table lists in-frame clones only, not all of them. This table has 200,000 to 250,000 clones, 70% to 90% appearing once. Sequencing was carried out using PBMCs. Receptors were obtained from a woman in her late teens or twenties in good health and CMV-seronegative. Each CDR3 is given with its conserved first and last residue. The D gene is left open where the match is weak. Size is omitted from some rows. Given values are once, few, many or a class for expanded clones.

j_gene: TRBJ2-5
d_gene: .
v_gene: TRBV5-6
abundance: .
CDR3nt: TGTGCCAGCAGAGGAATCGGAGGGCCAGAGACCCAGTACTTC
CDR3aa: CASRGIGGPETQYF

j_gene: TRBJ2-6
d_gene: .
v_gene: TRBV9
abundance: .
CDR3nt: TGTGCCAGCAGCGTGGAGTCTGGGGCCAACGTCCTGACTTTC
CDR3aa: CASSVESGANVLTF

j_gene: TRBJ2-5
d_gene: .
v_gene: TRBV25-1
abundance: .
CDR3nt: TGTGCCAGCAGTGAACCCGGGCGGGGTAGGCTAGGAGAGACCCAGTACTTC
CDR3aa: CASSEPGRGRLGETQYF

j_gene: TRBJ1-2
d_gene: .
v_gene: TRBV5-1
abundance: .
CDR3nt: TGCGCCAGCAGCTTGGTGGAGGGTCGTTATGGCTACACCTTC
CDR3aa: CASSLVEGRYGYTF

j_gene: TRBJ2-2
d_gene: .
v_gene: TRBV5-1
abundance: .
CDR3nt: TGCGCCAGCAGCTTCTTAGCGGTAACGAACACCGGGGAGCTGTTTTTT
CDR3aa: CASSFLAVTNTGELFF

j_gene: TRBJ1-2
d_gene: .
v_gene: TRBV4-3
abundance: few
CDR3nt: TGCGCCAGCAGCCAAGGGAGAACTAACTATGGCTACACCTTC
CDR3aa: CASSQGRTNYGYTF

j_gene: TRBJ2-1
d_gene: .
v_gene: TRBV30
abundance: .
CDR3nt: TGTGCCTGGAATCCCTCCACTCTTGAGCAGTTCTTC
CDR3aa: CAWNPSTLEQFF

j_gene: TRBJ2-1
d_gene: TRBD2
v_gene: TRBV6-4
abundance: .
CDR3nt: TGTGCCAGCAGTGCTAGCGGGAGCTCCTACAATGAGCAGTTCTTC
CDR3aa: CASSASGSSYNEQFF

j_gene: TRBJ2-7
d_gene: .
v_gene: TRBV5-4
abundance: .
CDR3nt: TGTGCCAGCAGCTTGAAAGGGGTTATCTACGAGCAGTACTTC
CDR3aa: CASSLKGVIYEQYF

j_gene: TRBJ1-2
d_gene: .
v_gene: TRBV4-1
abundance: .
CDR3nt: TGCGCCAGCAGCCAAGAAACAGGGAACTATGGCTACACCTTC
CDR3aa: CASSQETGNYGYTF

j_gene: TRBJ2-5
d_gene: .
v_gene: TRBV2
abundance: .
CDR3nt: TGTGCCAGCAGAATTCCACCCCCCCGACTGGAGACCCAGTACTTC
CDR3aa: CASRIPPPRLETQYF

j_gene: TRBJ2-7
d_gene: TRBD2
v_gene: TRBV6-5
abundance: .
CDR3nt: TGTGCCAGCAGTTACAGACTAGCGGGACTCTCCTACGAGCAGTACTTC
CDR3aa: CASSYRLAGLSYEQYF

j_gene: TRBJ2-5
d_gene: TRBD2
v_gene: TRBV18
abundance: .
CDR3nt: TGTGCCAGCTCACCGCTCGGGACTACCCAAGAGACCCAGTACTTC
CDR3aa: CASSPLGTTQETQYF

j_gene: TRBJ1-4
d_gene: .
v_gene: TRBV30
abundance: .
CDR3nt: TGTGCCTGGAGTGTAGGACAGATTAATGAAAAACTGTTTTTT
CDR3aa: CAWSVGQINEKLFF

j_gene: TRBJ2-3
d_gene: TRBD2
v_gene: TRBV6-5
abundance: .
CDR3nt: TGTGCCAGCAGTTACCTAGCGGGAGTACCAGATACGCAGTATTTT
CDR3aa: CASSYLAGVPDTQYF